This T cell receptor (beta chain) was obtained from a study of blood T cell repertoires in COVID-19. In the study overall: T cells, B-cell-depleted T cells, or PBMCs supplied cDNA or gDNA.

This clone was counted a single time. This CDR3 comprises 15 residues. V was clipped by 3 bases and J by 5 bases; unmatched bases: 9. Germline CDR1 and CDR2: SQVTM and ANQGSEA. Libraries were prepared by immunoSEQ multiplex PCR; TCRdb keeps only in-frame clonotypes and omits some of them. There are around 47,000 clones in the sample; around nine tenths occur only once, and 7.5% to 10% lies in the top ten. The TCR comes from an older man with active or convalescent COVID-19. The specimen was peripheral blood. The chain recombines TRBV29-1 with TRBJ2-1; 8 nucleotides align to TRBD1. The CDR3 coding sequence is TGCAGCGTTGATCCGTCGGGACAGGCGAACAATGAGCAGTTCTTC. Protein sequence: CSVDPSGQANNEQFF.